These 14 T cell receptor beta chains were all obtained from the same sample, sequenced in a study of human T cells and chemical hapten exposure. TCRdb reprocessed the RACE reads via MiXCR and lists one record per CDR3 protein. In the table there are tens of thousands of distinct CDR3 sequences, about 11% of which are singletons. Time point reported: patch test 2, 6 weeks after DPC sensitization. The treatment was: therapeutic diphenylcyclopropenone sensitization with weekly scalp DPC. The material sequenced was whole blood, taken in connection with sensitization to the hapten diphenylcyclopropenone (DPC). All receptors come from a man between 40 and 49 years old with alopecia areata. Some clones in this sample may be carry-over from other donors' samples.

This clonotype was counted a few times. The genes are TRBV12-3 or TRBV12-4 and TRBJ2-3; D uncertain. Trimming stripped 4 bases from V and 6 bases from J, with 11 bases between. The CDR3 has 13 residues. CDR3 nucleotides: TGTGCCAGCAGTTCCCTCAATGGGGATACGCAGTATTTT. Its translation: CASSSLNGDTQYF.

This clonotype has just a few counts. The V call is TRBV24-1, the J call TRBJ1-1, with 10 bases lining up with TRBD1. CDR1 KGHDR and CDR2 SFDVKD come from the germline V gene. J lost 1 base, V lost 9 bases, and 4 bases had no gene match. The CDR3 covers 14 residues. This CDR3 reads CATGTGEKNTEAFF. The CDR3 coding sequence is TGTGCCACCGGGACAGGGGAAAAGAACACTGAAGCTTTCTTT.

This clonotype was picked up many times. This chain connects TRBV28 to TRBJ1-1; no clear D gene. This CDR3 is built from 12 residues. V was trimmed by 7 bases and J by 3 bases, leaving 9 bases between them. The germline CDR1 and CDR2 sequences are MDHEN and SYDVKM. CDR3 sequence reads: CASKTGYTEAFF. The CDR3, as DNA: TGTGCCAGCAAAACTGGGTACACTGAAGCTTTCTTT. The variable domain in full, completed from reference TRBV28 and TRBJ1-1, reads DVKVTQSSRYLVKRTGEKVFLECVQDMDHENMFWYRQDPGLGLRLIYFSYDVKMKEKGDIPEGYSVSREKKERFSLILESASTNQTSMYLCASKTGYTEAFFGQGTRLTVV.

In this sample, this clonotype turned up a few times. This chain links TRBV7-3 with TRBJ2-5; 8 nucleotides align to TRBD1. The CDR3 extends over 15 amino acids. Germline assignment: CDR1 SGHTA and CDR2 FQGTGA. V shed 4 bases and J 5 bases; nucleotides not matched to a gene: 9. CDR3 amino acids: CASSSSGGPGETQYF. The DNA of the CDR3 is TGTGCCAGCAGCTCATCAGGGGGCCCTGGCGAGACCCAGTACTTC.

This clonotype has a count of ten or more. This rearrangement joins TRBV6-2 or TRBV6-3 to TRBJ1-1, with D perhaps matching TRBD1 (5 bases). The CDR3 runs to 13 residues. V shed 4 bases and J shed 7 bases, with 13 bases lying between them. In germline, CDR1 is MNHEY, CDR2 SVGEGT. The DNA of the CDR3 is TGTGCCAGCAGTTCCGGGACGGGTTTTGAAGCTTTCTTT. Its translation: CASSSGTGFEAFF.

This sequence joins TRBV2 and TRBJ2-1, with TRBD1 matching 8 bases. This CDR3 spans 13 amino acids. The V and J ends lost 10 bases and 9 bases, in that order; junction bases with no gene match: 11. CDR1 is SNHLY and CDR2 is FYNNEI in the germline V gene. The CDR3 region is CATWDRPPGEQFF. The CDR3 DNA is TGTGCCACCTGGGACAGGCCGCCCGGTGAGCAGTTCTTC.

CDR3 nucleotide sequence: TGCAGCGTTGGGGTAGCGGCTTCCTACGAGCAGTACTTC. It translates to CSVGVAASYEQYF. The rearrangement uses TRBV29-1 and TRBJ2-7; weak D call: TRBD2 (6 bases). The CDR3 loop spans 13 amino acids. The V gene lost 4 bases and the J gene lost 1 base, with 11 bases spanning the gap. Germline loops: CDR1 SQVTM, CDR2 ANQGSEA.

This clonotype was seen ten or more times. V gene TRBV6-4 combines with J gene TRBJ2-7, with TRBD2 matching 9 bases. CDR1 and CDR2 (germline): MRHNA, SNTAGT. This CDR3 region has 16 residues. Trimming cost V 3 bases and J 1 base; bases outside gene matches: 7. The CDR3 nucleotides read TGTGCCAGCAGTGAAGCAAAGGCGGGAGGGTCCTACGAGCAGTACGTC. It is translated as CASSEAKAGGSYEQYV.

This sequence joins TRBV24-1 and TRBJ2-1, with TRBD1 as a possible D gene (5 bases). V lost 3 bases and J 0 bases, leaving 8 bases between the germline ends. The V gene's germline CDR1 is KGHDR and CDR2 SFDVKD. The CDR3 length is 15 residues. The CDR3 loop is CATSDLGHSYNEQFF. CDR3 nucleotides: TGTGCCACCAGTGATCTGGGGCACTCCTACAATGAGCAGTTCTTC.

This clonotype came up a few times. The chain joins TRBV10-3 to TRBJ1-1; D might be TRBD1 (6 bases). Germline V gene sequence: CDR1 ENHRY, CDR2 SYGVKD. V lost 2 bases and J 12 bases, leaving 10 bases between the germline ends. This CDR3 region has 11 residues. The CDR3 DNA reads TGTGCCATCAGTGAGCAGGGGTTAACTTTCTTT. This gives the protein CAISEQGLTFF.

The genes are TRBV10-3 and TRBJ2-5; tentatively, D is TRBD1 (6 bases). CDR1 and CDR2 (germline): ENHRY, SYGVKD. This CDR3 has 14 amino acids. Deletions cut 6 bases from V and 6 bases from J, with 17 bases between. CDR3 coding DNA: TGTGCCATCAGACTTGAGGGGGAACGAAAGACCCAGTACTTC. This gives the protein CAIRLEGERKTQYF.

This clonotype was observed many times. The chain recombines TRBV7-9 with TRBJ1-5; the match to TRBD1 covers 8 bases. Unmatched junction bases numbered 8, after V lost 5 bases and J lost 5 bases. This CDR3 has 15 amino acids. From germline, CDR1 is SEHNR and CDR2 FQNEAQ (reference sequence). CDR3 protein: CASSAGQELDQPQHF. In DNA form, the CDR3 reads TGTGCCAGCAGCGCGGGACAGGAGTTAGATCAGCCCCAGCATTTT. Full variable domain (remainder filled in from reference TRBV7-9 and TRBJ1-5): DTGVSQNPRHKITKRGQNVTFRCDPISEHNRLYWYRQTLGQGPEFLTYFQNEAQLEKSRLLSDRFSAERPKGSFSTLEIQRTEQGDSAMYLCASSAGQELDQPQHFGDGTRLSIL.

This clonotype has more than one count but fewer than ten. The J gene is TRBJ1-6, the V gene TRBV5-1; D gene uncertain. Trimming shortened V by 0 bases and J by 8 bases, and 9 bases separated the two germline ends. Germline V gene sequence: CDR1 SGHRS, CDR2 YFSETQ. CDR3 length equals 14 residues. The CDR3 DNA reads as TGCGCCAGCAGCTTGGTACCGCGGGATTCACCCCTCCACTTT. Protein: CASSLVPRDSPLHF.

The chain joins TRBV6-5 to TRBJ1-2, with D tentatively TRBD1 (5 bases). V was clipped by 5 bases and J by 4 bases, with 23 bases between them. Germline lookup yields CDR1 MNHEY and CDR2 SVGAGI. The CDR3 is 17 residues long. Here the CDR3 DNA reads TGTGCCAGCAGTCCTGAACCACTGAGGGGAAGTGGCTATGGCTACACCTTC. The encoded protein is CASSPEPLRGSGYGYTF.